The 6 T cell receptor beta chains presented below share a single source sample, sequenced in a study of tumor-infiltrating lymphocytes in primary liver carcinoma. RNA isolated from unsorted whole blood supplied the blood RNA, with germline DNA also extracted. TCR beta cDNA was made from 450 to 500 ng total RNA with a constant-region primer. Sequencing libraries for TCR beta derived from three nested multiplex PCR rounds that used slightly modified ARM-PCR. Researchers ran the first two PCR rounds for roughly 10 cycles each with TRBV1-TRBV30 forward primers and a C-beta reverse primer. TCRdb itself ran the multiplex PCR reads through MiXCR, one entry per CDR3 protein. The sample holds approximately 330,000 distinct CDR3 sequences, roughly 61% seen once. The source material was peripheral blood. All receptors come from a man aged 35 to 55 with primary liver carcinoma and hepatitis B virus infection.

Worth noting for this clonotype: Sequence at one end of the junction differs from germline and may be a read error. This rearrangement joins TRBV11-2 to TRBJ2-2; a possible D gene is TRBD2 (6 bases). Germline CDR1 SGHAT, CDR2 FQNNGV. This CDR3 has 15 amino acids. The CDR3 is CASSFDGSGTGELLF. The CDR3 DNA follows: TGTGCCAGCAGCTTTGACGGGAGTGGCACCGGGGAGCTGTTGTTT.

Turning to this clonotype: The junction differs from germline at one of its ends, possibly a read error. This rearrangement joins TRBV12-3 or TRBV12-4 to TRBJ1-3; D may be TRBD1 (5 bases). The CDR3 sequence is 15 residues long. The CDR3 is CTSSLFGGLGNTIYF. DNA for the CDR3: TGTACCAGCAGTTTATTTGGGGGACTTGGAAACACCATATATTTT.

The chain joins TRBV21-1 to TRBJ2-2. TRBV21-1 is assigned pseudogene status. The CDR3 sequence is 14 residues long. The CDR3 loop reads CASNKQINTGELFF. The CDR3 DNA is TGTGCCAGCAACAAACAGATCAATACCGGGGAGCTGTTTTTT.

The chain couples TRBV6-2 or TRBV6-3 to TRBJ2-7; a possible D gene is TRBD2 (6 bases). This CDR3 contains 15 residues. Looked up from germline, CDR1 is MNHEY and CDR2 is SVGEGT. Trimming stripped 6 bases from V and 0 bases from J, with 15 bases between. The CDR3: CASRPLALSSYEQYF. As DNA, the CDR3 is TGTGCCAGCAGACCTCTAGCGCTTAGCTCCTACGAGCAGTACTTC.

This clonotype came up many times. The V gene is TRBV4-1, the J gene TRBJ2-7; D is unclear. Between the trimmed V and J ends, which lost 2 bases and 2 bases, there was a span of 19 bases. Germline CDR1 is MGHRA and CDR2 is YSYEKL. The CDR3 has 17 amino acids. In DNA, the CDR3 is TGCGCCAGCAGCCAACGTCTTGTGGTGGCAGACCCCTACGAGCAGTACTTC. It translates to CASSQRLVVADPYEQYF.

Only one count was recorded for this clonotype. Sequence at one end of the junction differs from germline and may be a read error. V gene TRBV11-2 combines with J gene TRBJ2-7, with 11 positions matching TRBD2. This CDR3 has 14 residues. Germline V gene sequence: CDR1 SGHAT, CDR2 FQNNGV. The CDR3 here is CANSFTSGSFEQYF. DNA for the CDR3: TGTGCCAATAGCTTTACTAGCGGGAGTTTCGAGCAATACTTC.